These 26 T cell receptor beta chains share one sample of origin, sequenced in a study of OX40 agonist ivuxolimab in advanced cancers. The assay was immunoSEQ multiplex PCR, and TCRdb's table has in-frame clones only and misses some. The sample shows 90,000 to 95,000 clones, approximately 80% of them seen only once. The sample consisted of CD4+ or CD8+ T cells sorted from blood, taken in a trial of the OX40 agonist ivuxolimab. All receptors come from an adult with an advanced solid tumor such as melanoma, head and neck, liver or kidney cancer.

The chain has TRBV15 and TRBJ1-6; TRBD1 might be the D (6 bases). CDR1 LNHNV and CDR2 YYDKDF come from the germline V gene (reference sequence). Trimming stripped 5 bases from V and 7 bases from J, with 12 bases between. The length of the CDR3 is 14 residues. CDR3 sequence (DNA): TGTGCCACCAGCGGAGGACAGCGAAATTCACCCCTCCACTTT. Amino acid sequence: CATSGGQRNSPLHF.

This clone has only a few counts. The J gene is TRBJ1-2, the V gene TRBV7-8, with 7 positions matching TRBD1. From germline, CDR1 is SGHVS and CDR2 FQNEAQ. With V trimmed by 0 bases and J by 4 bases, 11 bases remained unmatched. The CDR3 runs 17 residues. The CDR3 nucleotides are TGTGCCAGCAGCTTAGCGAGTGGAGGGGGCAGCAGCTATGGCTACACCTTC. Protein sequence: CASSLASGGGSSYGYTF.

This chain connects TRBV5-1 to TRBJ2-1; 11 bases are shared with TRBD2. V lost 3 bases to trimming and J lost 7 bases; unmatched junction nucleotides: 6. Germline V gives CDR1 SGHRS, CDR2 YFSETQ. The CDR3 runs to 15 residues. CDR3 DNA sequence: TGCGCCAGCAGCTCTCTAGCGGGGGGTTCTAATGAGCAGTTCTTC. Its translation is CASSSLAGGSNEQFF.

The gene calls are TRBV7-9 and TRBJ1-1, with no clear D. There are 13 residues in the CDR3. Between the trimmed V and J ends, which lost 5 bases and 0 bases, there was a span of 7 bases. Germline V lookup: CDR1 SEHNR, CDR2 FQNEAQ (reference sequence). DNA for the CDR3: TGTGCCAGCAGCCGCGACATGAACACTGAAGCTTTCTTT. Its protein product is CASSRDMNTEAFF.

The chain has TRBV6-5 and TRBJ1-1; possible D gene TRBD1, 5 bases. The CDR3 runs to 16 residues. Germline loops: CDR1 MNHEY, CDR2 SVGAGI. The V gene lost 0 bases and the J gene lost 5 bases, with 16 bases spanning the gap. The chain's CDR3 is CASSYSGGLGRTEAFF. The CDR3 nucleotides are TGTGCCAGCAGTTACTCCGGTGGCCTGGGGCGGACTGAAGCTTTCTTT.

The chain couples TRBV11-3 to TRBJ2-2; 7 bases fit TRBD2. CDR3 size: 15 residues. Trimming took 5 bases from V and 7 from J; bases not matched to a gene: 10. Germline CDR1 and CDR2: SGHNT and YENEEA. The CDR3 loop reads CASSPGRGRSGELFF. CDR3 in DNA: TGTGCCAGCAGCCCGGGGAGGGGTCGCAGCGGGGAGCTGTTTTTT.

The count of this clone is one. This chain uses TRBV18 with TRBJ1-4; D remains unclear. Trimming stripped 4 bases from V and 5 bases from J, with 14 bases between. The germline V gene has CDR1 KGHSH and CDR2 LQKENI. The length of the CDR3 is 15 residues. CDR3 DNA: TGTGCCAGCTCACTACGACACGGAGAAAATGAAAAACTGTTTTTT. Protein: CASSLRHGENEKLFF.

In DNA form, the CDR3 reads TGTGCCATCAGTGAGTCGACTTCGTTGGAAGGGACCCAGTACTTC. Its protein is CAISESTSLEGTQYF. The chain couples TRBV10-3 to TRBJ2-5; D call uncertain. The V gene's germline CDR1 is ENHRY and CDR2 SYGVKD. Trimming removed 0 bases from V and 7 bases from J, with 15 bases in between. This CDR3 spans 15 amino acids.

The chain has TRBV11-3 and TRBJ2-5, with TRBD2 as a possible D gene (6 bases). Trimming took off 5 bases at V and 4 bases at J, with 17 bases between the two ends. CDR3 length equals 15 residues. The V gene's germline CDR1 is SGHNT and CDR2 YENEEA. CDR3 sequence: CASSPSARGLETQYF. The CDR3 DNA reads as TGTGCCAGCAGCCCTAGTGCGCGGGGTTTAGAGACCCAGTACTTC.

The chain links TRBV15 to TRBJ1-4; the match to TRBD1 covers 7 bases. Trimming took 3 bases from V and 8 from J; bases not matched to a gene: 9. This CDR3 region has 15 residues. Germline V lookup: CDR1 LNHNV, CDR2 YYDKDF (reference sequence). The CDR3 is CATSSGQARDEKLFF. DNA of the CDR3: TGTGCCACCAGCAGCGGACAGGCTCGAGACGAAAAACTGTTTTTT.

The chain carries TRBV12-5 and TRBJ2-3; D gene unclear. This CDR3 spans 12 amino acids. Trimming took off 2 bases at V and 8 bases at J, with 8 bases between the two ends. Looked up from germline, CDR1 is LGHNT and CDR2 is FRNRAP. The CDR3: CASGLSTGTQYF. DNA of the CDR3: TGTGCTAGTGGTTTGAGCACGGGTACGCAGTATTTT.

This rearrangement joins TRBV5-1 to TRBJ2-5, with D uncertain. The V gene lost 4 bases and the J gene lost 2 bases, with 15 bases spanning the gap. CDR1 is SGHRS and CDR2 is YFSETQ in the germline V gene. The CDR3 runs to 15 residues. CDR3 sequence: CASSLQNPAQETQYF. For the CDR3, the DNA is TGCGCCAGCAGCCTCCAAAATCCGGCACAAGAGACCCAGTACTTC.

In its sample, this clone was seen a few times. The chain uses TRBV6-1 and TRBJ1-1; a possible D gene is TRBD1 (5 bases). The V gene's germline CDR1 is MNHNS and CDR2 SASEGT. Trimming removed 1 base from V and 8 bases from J, with 11 bases in between. CDR3 length equals 13 residues. The CDR3 DNA is TGTGCCAGCAGTGAAGTAGGGTCAGGGGAAGCTTTCTTT. Encoded protein: CASSEVGSGEAFF.

Only one count was recorded for this clone. The rearrangement uses TRBV23-1 and TRBJ2-2; TRBD2 is a possible D gene (7 bases). TRBV23-1 carries the ORF label, with uncertain function. V lost 1 base and J 3 bases, leaving 15 bases between the germline ends. The length of the CDR3 is 17 residues. This chain's CDR3 is CASSQCRRGPHTGELFF. The CDR3 DNA is TGCGCCAGCAGTCAATGTCGGCGGGGGCCACACACCGGGGAGCTGTTTTTT.

The V call is TRBV29-1, the J call TRBJ1-4; tentative D call: TRBD1 (6 bases). The CDR3 extends over 15 amino acids. From germline, CDR1 is SQVTM and CDR2 ANQGSEA. Trimming removed 6 bases from V and 3 bases from J, with 17 bases in between. CDR3 DNA sequence: TGCAGCGTGAGAGCGACAGAGGGGGCTAATGAAAAACTGTTTTTT. Protein product: CSVRATEGANEKLFF.

The chain couples TRBV7-9 to TRBJ1-2, with D perhaps matching TRBD1 (6 bases). This CDR3 region has 13 residues. Germline V lookup: CDR1 SEHNR, CDR2 FQNEAQ (reference sequence). V was clipped by 5 bases and J by 5 bases, with 12 bases between them. CDR3 sequence (DNA): TGTGCCAGCAGCCCGGACAGTCTATATGGCTACACCTTC. Amino acid sequence: CASSPDSLYGYTF.

This chain's CDR3 is CASSVGLADEQFF. DNA of the CDR3: TGTGCCAGTAGTGTAGGACTAGCTGACGAGCAGTTCTTC. This sequence joins TRBV19 and TRBJ2-1; 8 bases fit TRBD2. With 5 bases clipped from V and 10 bases from J, the junction kept 7 bases outside the gene matches. The germline V gene has CDR1 LNHDA and CDR2 SQIVND (reference sequence). The CDR3 extends over 13 amino acids. Supplemented by reference TRBV19 and TRBJ2-1, the full variable domain reads DGGITQSPKYLFRKEGQNVTLSCEQNLNHDAMYWYRQDPGQGLRLIYYSQIVNDFQKGDIAEGYSVSREKKESFPLTVTSAQKNPTAFYLCASSVGLADEQFFGPGTRLTVL.

This chain joins TRBV6-6 and TRBJ1-5; unclear D gene. V was cut by 6 bases and J by 3 bases, with 9 bases left in between. Germline V gene sequence: CDR1 MNHNY, CDR2 SVGAGI (reference sequence). The CDR3 has 13 amino acids. The DNA for the CDR3 is TGTGCCAGCAGATTCGATTTCAATCAGCCCCAGCATTTT. Its translation is CASRFDFNQPQHF.

The chain has TRBV7-9 and TRBJ1-2, with TRBD1 identical over 7 bases. Looked up from germline, CDR1 is SEHNR and CDR2 is FQNEAQ (reference sequence). The V gene end was trimmed by 7 bases and the J gene end by 3 bases; junction bases not matched to a gene: 8. This CDR3 is built from 14 residues. This CDR3 reads CASTRGADHYGYTF. CDR3 sequence (DNA): TGTGCCAGCACCAGGGGGGCAGATCACTATGGCTACACCTTC. Based on the CDR3 plus reference TRBV7-9 and TRBJ1-2, the full variable domain is DTGVSQNPRHKITKRGQNVTFRCDPISEHNRLYWYRQTLGQGPEFLTYFQNEAQLEKSRLLSDRFSAERPKGSFSTLEIQRTEQGDSAMYLCASTRGADHYGYTFGSGTRLTVV.

This clone was picked up a small number of times. This chain joins TRBV28 and TRBJ2-6, with D possibly being TRBD1 (6 bases). Germline values: CDR1 MDHEN, CDR2 SYDVKM. This CDR3 region has 17 residues. The V and J ends lost 6 bases and 2 bases respectively, with 17 bases between them. CDR3 amino acids: CASRTRDTRTGANVLTF. Here the CDR3 DNA reads TGTGCCAGCAGGACCCGGGACACCCGAACTGGGGCCAACGTCCTGACTTTC.

V is TRBV7-2 and J is TRBJ1-5, with a weak D call TRBD1 (5 bases). Germline V CDR1 and CDR2: SGHTA, FQGNSA. This CDR3 contains 15 residues. The germline V and J ends were trimmed by 2 bases and 7 bases, with 15 bases remaining between them. CDR3 in amino acids: CASSLMNRAGQPQHF. CDR3 DNA sequence: TGTGCCAGCAGCTTAATGAATAGGGCAGGGCAGCCCCAGCATTTT.

The sample holds a few counts of this clone. V gene TRBV28 combines with J gene TRBJ2-3; D is unresolved. Germline loops: CDR1 MDHEN, CDR2 SYDVKM. This CDR3 is 11 amino acids long. The ends were cut back, 8 bases at V and 4 bases at J, with 7 bases in the middle. The DNA of the CDR3 is TGTGCCAGCGGGTTATCAGATACGCAGTATTTT. This sequence encodes CASGLSDTQYF.

This clone was seen a handful of times. CDR3 in DNA: TGTGCCAGCAGTCCGAGGACAGGGGGTGTTGAGCAGTTCTTC. Its protein product is CASSPRTGGVEQFF. The chain combines TRBV27 with TRBJ2-1, with 10 nucleotides matching TRBD1. Germline values: CDR1 MNHEY, CDR2 SMNVEV (reference sequence). CDR3 length equals 14 residues. V dropped 5 bases and J dropped 9; count of bases not matched to a gene: 7.

The gene calls are TRBV10-3 and TRBJ1-2; a weak D match, TRBD1 (6 bases). Trimming removed 6 bases from V and 8 bases from J, with 13 bases in between. This CDR3 is 12 amino acids long. Germline CDR1 reads ENHRY; CDR2 reads SYGVKD. The DNA of the CDR3 is TGTGCCATCAGGGACAGCGCTAGGGGCTACACCTTC. This gives the protein CAIRDSARGYTF.

The chain recombines TRBV7-2 with TRBJ1-2; 9 bases line up with TRBD1. With V trimmed by 1 base and J by 3 bases, 0 bases remained unmatched. Germline V CDR1 and CDR2: SGHTA, FQGNSA. The CDR3 runs to 14 residues. CDR3 loop: CASSLGTGDYGYTF. CDR3 nucleotide sequence: TGTGCCAGCAGCTTAGGGACAGGGGACTATGGCTACACCTTC.

V usage is TRBV28 and J usage is TRBJ1-6, with 9 bases that match TRBD1. V gave up 5 bases and J gave up 10 bases; unmatched junction bases: 9. The CDR3 has 15 amino acids. Germline V lookup: CDR1 MDHEN, CDR2 SYDVKM. In DNA, the CDR3 is TGTGCCAGCAGTCCTGGACAGGGGAAGGGGTCACCCCTCCACTTT. Translated: CASSPGQGKGSPLHF. Based on the CDR3 plus reference TRBV28 and TRBJ1-6, the full variable domain is DVKVTQSSRYLVKRTGEKVFLECVQDMDHENMFWYRQDPGLGLRLIYFSYDVKMKEKGDIPEGYSVSREKKERFSLILESASTNQTSMYLCASSPGQGKGSPLHFGNGTRLTVT.